This T cell receptor beta chain originates from a study of T cell repertoires in cytomegalovirus infection. Broader study findings: HLA-C-restricted, CMV-specific TCR beta clonotypes were dominant ex vivo.

In TCRdb, the reads were re-called with MiXCR into one record per CDR3 protein. The sample shows approximately 200,000 distinct CDR3 sequences, approximately 22% of them seen only once. In regard to this clonotype: Its target is unknown.

Germline trimming cut 4 bases from V and 1 base from J; bases unmatched to any gene: 4. This CDR3 is 14 amino acids long. Per the germline V gene, CDR1 is SQVTM and CDR2 is ANQGSEA. V is TRBV29-1 and J is TRBJ2-1; 7 bases agree with TRBD2. The clonotype was recovered from a human donor in good health (CMV status not recorded). Some clones in this sample may be carry-over from other donors' samples. Sequencing was done on a sample of CD8+ T cells from PBMCs. CDR3 coding DNA: TGCAGCGTTGGGGGGGGGGGATCCTACAATGAGCAGTTCTTC. Encoded protein: CSVGGGGSYNEQFF.